This TCR beta chain derives from a study of vaccination effects on CD4 cells after COVID-19. Study results and caveats: Late post-vaccination samples showed marked contraction of infection- and vaccine-induced clones.

Pools of viral peptides were used by the ViraFEST assay to expand antigen-specific CD4+ T cells ahead of sequencing. At the end of roughly ten days of culture, CD4+ T cells were isolated. The vaccine recipients had no prior SARS-CoV-2 infection, with negative nucleocapsid antibodies. Libraries were prepared by immunoSEQ multiplex PCR; TCRdb keeps only in-frame clonotypes and omits some of them. The sample has some 59,000 clones; around 85% are singletons. CDR1 DFQATT and CDR2 SNEGSKA come from the germline V gene (reference sequence). CDR3 size: 11 residues. About this clone: The antigen is undetermined.

The material sequenced was CD4+ T cells from PBMCs cultured with HCoV-229E spike peptides, taken before COVID-19 vaccination. This TCR came from a human donor who received a COVID-19 vaccine. The chain carries TRBV20-1 and TRBJ1-2, with TRBD1 matching 7 bases. CDR3 nucleotide sequence: TGCAGGGACGGGACAGTGTATGGCTACACCTTC. Protein sequence: CRDGTVYGYTF.